The clone carrying this T cell receptor (beta chain) was counted a few times. The entry originates in a study of T cells in localized non-small cell lung cancer. Method: immunoSEQ multiplex PCR; TCRdb's copy keeps in-frame clones and lacks some. The repertoire holds tens of thousands of clones, around 73% seen once, with around 34% in the top ten. Germline lookup yields CDR1 MNHEY and CDR2 SVGAGI. This CDR3 comprises 15 residues. V shed 2 bases and J 8 bases; nucleotides not matched to a gene: 4. This TCR came from a male donor older than 55 with stage II squamous cell lung carcinoma. This chain links TRBV6-5 with TRBJ2-1, with TRBD2 matching 12 bases. Sample: peripheral blood, taken before any cancer treatment. The CDR3 here is CASSYLPSGRDEQFF. In nucleotides, the CDR3 is TGTGCCAGCAGTTACCTTCCTAGCGGGAGGGATGAGCAGTTCTTC.